This T cell receptor beta chain was sequenced during a study of T cell repertoires in cytomegalovirus infection. Germline V CDR1 and CDR2: ENHRY, SYGVKD. J was trimmed by 3 bases and V by 7 bases; bases with no gene match: 7. CDR3 size: 14 residues. Broader study findings: Totalled public TCR beta family frequency picked out people who carried CMV plus the relevant HLA. What dominated the ex vivo response were HLA-C-restricted CMV-specific TCR beta clonotypes.

TCRdb re-called the reads with MiXCR, one entry per CDR3 protein. The sample has 250,000 to 350,000 distinct CDR3 sequences, under 30% seen once; the top ten hold about 15%. Regarding this clonotype: Antigen: not known.

The chain has TRBV10-3 and TRBJ2-7, with 9 bases identical to TRBD1. The TCR originated in a human donor in good health (CMV status not recorded). Some clones in this sample may be carry-over from other donors' samples. Sequenced input: PBMCs. CDR3 in amino acids: CAINRQGGGYEQYF. In DNA, the CDR3 is TGTGCCATCAATAGACAGGGGGGAGGCTACGAGCAGTACTTC.